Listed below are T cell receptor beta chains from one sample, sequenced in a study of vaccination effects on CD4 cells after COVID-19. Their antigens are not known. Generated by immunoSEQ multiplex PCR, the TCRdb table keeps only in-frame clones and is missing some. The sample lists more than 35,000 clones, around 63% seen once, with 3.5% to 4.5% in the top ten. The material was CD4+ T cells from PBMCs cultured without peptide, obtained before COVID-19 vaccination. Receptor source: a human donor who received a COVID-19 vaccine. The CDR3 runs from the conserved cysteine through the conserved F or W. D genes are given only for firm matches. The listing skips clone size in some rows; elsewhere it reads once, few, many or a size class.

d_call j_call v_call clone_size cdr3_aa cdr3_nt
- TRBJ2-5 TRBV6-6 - CASSYSNLGSETQYF TGTGCCAGCAGTTACTCGAACTTGGGATCCGAGACCCAGTACTTC
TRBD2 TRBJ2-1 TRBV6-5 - CASSYWRGAYNEQFF TGTGCCAGCAGTTATTGGCGGGGGGCCTACAATGAGCAGTTCTTC
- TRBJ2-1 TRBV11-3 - CASSFSRASYNEQFF TGTGCCAGCAGCTTCTCCCGAGCCTCCTACAATGAGCAGTTCTTC
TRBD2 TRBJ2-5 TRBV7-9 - CASSLVLAGLETQYF TGTGCCAGCAGCTTAGTACTAGCGGGACTAGAGACCCAGTACTTC
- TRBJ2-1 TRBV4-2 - CASSQEGLVAEQFF TGTGCCAGCAGCCAAGAGGGTCTAGTGGCTGAGCAGTTCTTC
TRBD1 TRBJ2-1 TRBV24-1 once CATSDPGTAYNEQFF TGTGCCACCAGTGACCCTGGGACAGCGTACAATGAGCAGTTCTTC
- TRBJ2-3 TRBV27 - CASSSVGDAPDTQYF TGTGCCAGCAGTTCAGTAGGAGACGCACCAGATACGCAGTATTTT
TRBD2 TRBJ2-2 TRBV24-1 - CATGGLAETGELFF TGTGCCACGGGTGGACTAGCGGAGACCGGGGAGCTGTTTTTT
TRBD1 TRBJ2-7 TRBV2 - CASRIPLRDRGTYEQYF TGTGCCAGCAGAATACCTCTAAGGGACAGGGGAACCTACGAGCAGTACTTC
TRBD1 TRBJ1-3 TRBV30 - CAWSLPGTVRNTIYF TGTGCCTGGAGTCTCCCTGGGACAGTCCGAAACACCATATATTTT
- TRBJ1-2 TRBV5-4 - CASSSSGGIGYGYTF TGTGCCAGCAGCTCCTCGGGAGGGATCGGCTATGGCTACACCTTC
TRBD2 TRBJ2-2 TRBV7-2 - CASSLAKRTSGRALSTGELFF TGTGCCAGCAGCTTAGCCAAAAGGACTAGCGGGAGGGCCTTGAGCACCGGGGAGCTGTTTTTT
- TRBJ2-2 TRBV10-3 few CAISLGEGGELFF TGTGCCATCAGCCTAGGTGAAGGCGGGGAGCTGTTTTTT
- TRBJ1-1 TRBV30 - CAWSVQADRLREAFF TGTGCCTGGAGTGTACAGGCTGACAGGCTGAGAGAAGCTTTCTTT
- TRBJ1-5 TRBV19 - CASSIPTGAGRSQPQHF TGTGCCAGTAGTATCCCGACGGGAGCGGGGAGAAGCCAGCCCCAGCATTTT
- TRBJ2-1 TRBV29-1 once CSVGRTVQYNEQFF TGCAGCGTTGGAAGGACAGTACAATACAATGAGCAGTTCTTC
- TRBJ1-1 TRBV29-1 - CSVEDRLSRNAEAFF TGCAGCGTTGAAGACCGACTCTCCCGAAACGCTGAAGCTTTCTTT
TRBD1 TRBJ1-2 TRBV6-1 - CASSEAQGVIANYGYTF TGTGCCAGCAGTGAAGCACAGGGGGTAATTGCTAACTATGGCTACACCTTC
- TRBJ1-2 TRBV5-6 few CASSFGQANYGYTF TGTGCCAGCAGCTTCGGTCAGGCTAACTATGGCTACACCTTC
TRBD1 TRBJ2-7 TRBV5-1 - CASSLVTGQPYEQYF TGCGCCAGCAGCTTGGTAACGGGACAGCCCTACGAGCAGTACTTC
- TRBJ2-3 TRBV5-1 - CASSLLQRSPPQDTQYF TGCGCCAGCAGCTTGCTCCAGAGGAGTCCACCACAAGATACGCAGTATTTT
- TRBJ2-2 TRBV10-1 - CASSERQDGELFF TGCGCCAGCAGTGAGCGACAGGACGGGGAGCTGTTTTTT